Listed here are 16 T cell receptor beta chains from one sample, sequenced in a study of blood T cell repertoires in COVID-19 (dated by TCRdb to about 2020). Library method: the immunoSEQ multiplex PCR assay. TCRdb carries this immuneACCESS record with in-frame sequences only. Its versions omit some clonotypes, under half of them owing to an unresolved V gene in the studies checked, with the rest unexplained. Counted in this sample were some 35,000 clones; approximately 90% of them appeared once. The top ten clones comprise about 31% of the sample. Sequencing was done on a sample of peripheral blood. These receptors came from a man in his sixties or seventies with active COVID-19.

This clone was seen a few times. The chain uses TRBV4-3 and TRBJ2-5; 7 nucleotides agree with TRBD2. Germline CDR1 LGHNA, CDR2 YSLEER. This CDR3 comprises 15 residues. V was clipped by 5 bases and J by 0 bases; unmatched bases: 6. The CDR3 sequence: CASSEVGGNQETQYF. CDR3 DNA: TGCGCCAGCAGCGAAGTGGGGGGGAACCAAGAGACCCAGTACTTC.

The rearrangement links TRBV2 to TRBJ1-4, with D uncertain. Per the germline V gene, CDR1 is SNHLY and CDR2 is FYNNEI. The CDR3 is made up of 13 amino acids. Trimming left V 4 bases short and J 5 bases short, with 8 bases between. The CDR3: CASSARENEKLFF. CDR3 DNA: TGTGCCAGCAGTGCCCGGGAAAATGAAAAACTGTTTTTT.

This rearrangement joins TRBV30 to TRBJ2-7; no clear D gene. CDR1 is GTSNPN and CDR2 is SVGIG in the germline V gene (reference sequence). V was clipped by 2 bases and J by 0 bases, with 11 bases between them. CDR3 length: 14 residues. The CDR3: CAWSPTMSSYEQYF. The CDR3 DNA sequence: TGTGCCTGGAGTCCTACTATGAGCTCCTACGAGCAGTACTTC.

V and J are TRBV6-2 or TRBV6-3 and TRBJ1-5; 7 nucleotides agree with TRBD1. Per germline, CDR1 MNHEY and CDR2 SVGEGT. V lost 2 bases to trimming and J lost 1 base; unmatched junction nucleotides: 2. The CDR3 totals 15 residues. The CDR3 spells CASSYDRVSNQPQHF. The CDR3 nucleotides read TGTGCCAGCAGTTACGACAGGGTGAGCAATCAGCCCCAGCATTTT.

This chain uses TRBV24-1 with TRBJ1-1; a possible D gene is TRBD1 (5 bases). This CDR3 is built from 13 residues. V was shortened by 3 bases and J by 6 bases, with 10 bases between the two germline ends. Germline CDR1 and CDR2: KGHDR and SFDVKD. In DNA, the CDR3 is TGTGCCACCAGTGATGGGGGGAGGCCTGAAGCTTTCTTT. This sequence encodes CATSDGGRPEAFF.

The V call is TRBV28, the J call TRBJ2-7; 11 bases fit TRBD1. Germline values: CDR1 MDHEN, CDR2 SYDVKM. The junction had 10 bases not matched to a gene; V was cut back by 2 bases and J by 4 bases. The CDR3 runs 17 residues. The CDR3 DNA sequence: TGTGCCAGCAGTTTAGTGGGTTCAAGGGACAGGGGGTACGAGCAGTACTTC. Amino acid sequence: CASSLVGSRDRGYEQYF.

This chain uses TRBV24-1 with TRBJ2-2; D may be TRBD1 (6 bases). There are 17 residues in the CDR3. V lost 5 bases and J lost 3, with 18 bases in between. CDR1 and CDR2 from the germline V gene are KGHDR and SFDVKD. The CDR3 loop is CATSASQGTYHTGELFF. The CDR3 nucleotides read TGTGCCACCAGTGCCTCCCAGGGGACCTATCACACCGGGGAGCTGTTTTTT.

This sequence joins TRBV28 and TRBJ1-4; D is possibly TRBD1 (5 bases). In germline, CDR1 is MDHEN, CDR2 SYDVKM. V gave up 2 bases and J gave up 4 bases, with 8 bases separating them. The CDR3 is 14 residues long. CDR3 residues: CASSLRGLNEKLFF. CDR3 in DNA: TGTGCCAGCAGTTTAAGGGGACTTAATGAAAAACTGTTTTTT.

The chain employs TRBV5-1 and TRBJ2-1, with unresolved D. CDR1 and CDR2 from the germline V gene are SGHRS and YFSETQ. This CDR3 spans 15 amino acids. The V and J ends lost 0 bases and 3 bases respectively, with 10 bases between them. CDR3 sequence (DNA): TGCGCCAGCAGCTTGGGCGGTATACTCTACAATGAGCAGTTCTTC. Amino acid sequence: CASSLGGILYNEQFF.

This clone was found a few times. The chain is built from TRBV30 and TRBJ1-5; the D is unclear. Trimming took off 0 bases at V and 4 bases at J, with 16 bases between the two ends. Germline-derived CDR1 and CDR2 are GTSNPN and SVGIG (reference sequence). The CDR3 consists of 16 residues. The CDR3 region has the DNA TGTGCCTGGAGTGTACGATCATGGTCTCGGAATCAGCCCCAGCATTTT. This encodes CAWSVRSWSRNQPQHF.

The chain uses TRBV19 and TRBJ2-3; D not certain. The CDR3 has 12 amino acids. The V end lost 8 bases, the J end lost 10 bases, and 16 bases lay between the germline ends. Germline V CDR1 and CDR2: LNHDA, SQIVND (reference sequence). This chain's CDR3 is CASSLGSQAQYF. In nucleotides, the CDR3 is TGTGCCAGTTCCCTAGGCAGCCAAGCGCAGTATTTT.

This chain uses TRBV5-1 with TRBJ1-3; 7 nucleotides align to TRBD1. The CDR3 sequence is 16 residues long. V trimming: 0 bases; J trimming: 0 bases; junction bases outside the gene matches: 3. Germline-derived CDR1 and CDR2 are SGHRS and YFSETQ. Here the CDR3 DNA reads TGCGCCAGCAGCTTGGGACAGGGAAACTCTGGAAACACCATATATTTT. Its translation: CASSLGQGNSGNTIYF.

The chain combines TRBV5-4 with TRBJ2-1; D gene ambiguous. Germline loops: CDR1 SGHNT, CDR2 YYREEE (reference sequence). Trimming pared 0 bases from V and 9 bases from J, leaving 16 bases between. This CDR3 has 15 amino acids. CDR3 region: CASSLASRRSGEQFF. In DNA, the CDR3 is TGTGCCAGCAGCTTGGCATCCCGGCGCTCGGGTGAGCAGTTCTTC. Based on the CDR3 plus reference TRBV5-4 and TRBJ2-1, the full variable domain is ETGVTQSPTHLIKTRGQQVTLRCSSQSGHNTVSWYQQALGQGPQFIFQYYREEENGRGNFPPRFSGLQFPNYSSELNVNALELDDSALYLCASSLASRRSGEQFFGPGTRLTVL.

The V call is TRBV6-5, the J call TRBJ2-5; tentative D call: TRBD1 (6 bases). The length of the CDR3 is 14 residues. Germline V gene sequence: CDR1 MNHEY, CDR2 SVGAGI. V lost 0 bases and J lost 6, with 11 bases in between. CDR3 DNA sequence: TGTGCCAGCAGTTACTCTGCAGGGGTGAAGACCCAGTACTTC. Translation gives CASSYSAGVKTQYF.

This clone showed up just a few times. The sample contains more than one DNA sequence encoding this CDR3. J is TRBJ2-1 and V is TRBV11-2; D possibly corresponds to TRBD1 (6 bases). Trimming took off 0 bases at V and 2 bases at J, with 8 bases between the two ends. There are 15 residues in the CDR3. Germline assignment: CDR1 SGHAT and CDR2 FQNNGV. The CDR3 protein is CASSLDGGPYNEQFF. The CDR3 DNA sequence: TGTGCCAGCAGCTTAGATGGGGGCCCCTACAATGAGCAGTTCTTC.

The chain links TRBV21-1 to TRBJ1-1; whether TRBD1, the table's D call, matches the DNA was not checked. TRBV21-1 is assigned pseudogene status. This CDR3 is 14 amino acids long. As DNA, the CDR3 is TGTGCCAGCAGCACTACGACAGCGAACACTGAAGCTTTCTTT. It codes for CASSTTTANTEAFF.